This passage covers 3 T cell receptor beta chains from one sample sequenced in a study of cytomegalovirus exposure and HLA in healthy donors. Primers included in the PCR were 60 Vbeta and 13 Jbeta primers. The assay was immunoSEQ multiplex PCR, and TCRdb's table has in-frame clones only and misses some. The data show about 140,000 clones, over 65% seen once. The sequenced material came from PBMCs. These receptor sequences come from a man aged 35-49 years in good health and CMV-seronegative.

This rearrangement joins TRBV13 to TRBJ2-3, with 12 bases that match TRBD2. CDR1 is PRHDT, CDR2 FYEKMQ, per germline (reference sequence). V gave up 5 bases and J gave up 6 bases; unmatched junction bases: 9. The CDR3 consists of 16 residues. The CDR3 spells CASSPSLAGGHDTQYF. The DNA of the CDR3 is TGTGCCAGCAGCCCCTCCCTAGCGGGGGGGCATGATACGCAGTATTTT.

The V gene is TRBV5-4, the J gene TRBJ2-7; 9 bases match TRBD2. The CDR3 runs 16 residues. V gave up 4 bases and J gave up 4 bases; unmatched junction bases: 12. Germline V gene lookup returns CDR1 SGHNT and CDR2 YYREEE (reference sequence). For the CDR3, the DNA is TGTGCCAGCAGCAATCAGCTAGCGGGGCTAGGGTACGAGCAGTACTTC. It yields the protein CASSNQLAGLGYEQYF. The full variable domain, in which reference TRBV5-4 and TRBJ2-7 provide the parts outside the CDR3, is ETGVTQSPTHLIKTRGQQVTLRCSSQSGHNTVSWYQQALGQGPQFIFQYYREEENGRGNFPPRFSGLQFPNYSSELNVNALELDDSALYLCASSNQLAGLGYEQYFGPGTRLTVT.

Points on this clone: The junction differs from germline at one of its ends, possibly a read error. CDR3 DNA: TGTTCCAGCAGCCCCGAAATTTGGGGGGCTGAAGCTTTCTTT. Protein: CSSSPEIWGAEAFF. The rearrangement uses TRBV7-9 and TRBJ1-1; D may be TRBD1 (5 bases). The CDR3 sequence is 14 residues long. The V gene's germline CDR1 is SEHNR and CDR2 FQNEAQ (reference sequence).